Given below is one TCR beta chain in context. This clonotype came up many times. The specificity of this receptor is unknown. No base quality values were provided; no much bigger clone lies one nucleotide off. Ficoll-Paque density gradient centrifugation was the method used to isolate PBMCs. This record comes from a study of T-cell memory formation after mild COVID-19 (dated by TCRdb to about 2021). For the wider study: TCR sequence clusters from the two donors were found to be largely donor specific. In a couple of donors, T-cell clones that expanded and contracted after mild COVID-19 were followed by sequencing TCRalpha and TCRbeta repertoires longitudinally. Two young, previously healthy adult volunteers made up the cohort, one male and one female. The study at large found these results: Contracting CD4+ clones were found mainly in CM and EM memory subsets, while CD8+ clones were enriched in EMRA. The detection of some responding clones in pre-infection memory suggests that pre-existing cross-reactive memory T cells joined the SARS-CoV-2 response. Clones contracting from day 15 to 85 had balanced CD4/CD8 phenotypes, while a second wave expanding from day 15 to 37 was biased towards CD4+. Only two mild cases were covered by the study, and larger cohorts that include severe cases with pre-infection samples were considered necessary. Whether the second-wave clones peaking on day 37 were SARS-CoV-2 specific was not confirmed.

This sample was sequenced with an Illumina NovaSeq 6000. Using 5'RACE with constant-segment primers, TCRalpha and TCRbeta cDNA libraries were constructed, with sample barcodes and unique molecular identifiers added in the process. Trizol reagent was used to extract RNA from every sample. The libraries were amplified in two PCR steps, and the second step added a second sample barcode and Illumina TruSeq adapters. Sequencing of libraries was performed on an Illumina NovaSeq with 2 x 150 bp paired-end reads. Per the source publication's procedure: Reads were demultiplexed and collapsed into UMI-guided consensus sequences with migec v1.2.7. Using mixcr v2.1.11, the UMI consensuses were aligned to TRA and TRB V and J templates and assembled into clonotypes. A clonotype was counted as expanded or contracted only when both edgeR and NoisET called the clonotype significant, with the noise models trained on biological replicates. For edgeR calls, a false discovery rate-adjusted p below 0.01 and a log2 fold-change threshold of 1 were applied. As an exploratory analysis of dynamics, max-normalized trajectories of the 1000 most abundant clonotypes were examined with PCA combined with hierarchical clustering. Each responding clone was given a CD4 or CD8 phenotype based on the CD4+ and CD8+ repertoires, which had been sequenced separately. TCRdb took the public reads, trimmed them with fastp at Q25, ran MiXCR for clone calling and kept in-frame beta chains. Merged by CDR3 protein, the rows form single entries marked with the most common genes and DNA. The V and J calls come from TCRdb's annotation, not from the publication. The sample table lists fewer than 500,000 distinct CDR3 sequences, approximately 25% of them with a count of one. Around 13% of the sample goes to the ten largest clones.

CDR1 is given as SGHRS and CDR2 as YFSETQ, both from the germline V gene. The CDR3 has 15 amino acids, counting the end cysteine and phenylalanine. Of all the DNA, just the CDR3 is kept, 45 bases in frame from base 1. V loses 2 bases of germline sequence and J loses 0 bases, and the interval between the two ends is 10 bases. The V and J segments used are TRBV5-1 and TRBJ2-3; a confident D gene designation cannot be given. Sequences were obtained from PBMCs or a T cell subset sorted from them (not recorded which). This clonotype was obtained from an adult woman who had mild COVID-19 (a few samples of this study predate the infection). The sample titles of this study are shuffled in the database, so cell type and time point are left out; the donor was told from shared clones. CDR3 region: CASSFVGSSTDTQYF. The DNA sequence follows: TGCGCCAGCAGCTTCGTCGGCAGTAGCACAGATACGCAGTATTTT.